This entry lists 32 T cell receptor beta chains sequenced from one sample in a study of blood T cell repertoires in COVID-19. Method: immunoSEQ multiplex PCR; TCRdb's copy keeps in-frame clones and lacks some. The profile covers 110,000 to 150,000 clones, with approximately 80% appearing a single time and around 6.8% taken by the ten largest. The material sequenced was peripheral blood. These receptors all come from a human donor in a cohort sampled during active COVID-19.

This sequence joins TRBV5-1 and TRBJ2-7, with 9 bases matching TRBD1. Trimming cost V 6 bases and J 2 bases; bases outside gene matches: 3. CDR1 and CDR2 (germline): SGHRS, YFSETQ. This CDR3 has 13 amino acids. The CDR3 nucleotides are TGCGCCAGCAAACGGACAGGGGCCTACGAGCAGTACTTC. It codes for CASKRTGAYEQYF.

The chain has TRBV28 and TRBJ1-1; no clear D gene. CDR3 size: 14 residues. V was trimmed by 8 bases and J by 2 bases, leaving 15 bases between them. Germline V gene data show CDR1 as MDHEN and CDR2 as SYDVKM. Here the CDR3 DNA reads TGTGCCAGCGAAGGGTCGGGAGAAAACACTGAAGCTTTCTTT. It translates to CASEGSGENTEAFF. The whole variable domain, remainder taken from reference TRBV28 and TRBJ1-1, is DVKVTQSSRYLVKRTGEKVFLECVQDMDHENMFWYRQDPGLGLRLIYFSYDVKMKEKGDIPEGYSVSREKKERFSLILESASTNQTSMYLCASEGSGENTEAFFGQGTRLTVV.

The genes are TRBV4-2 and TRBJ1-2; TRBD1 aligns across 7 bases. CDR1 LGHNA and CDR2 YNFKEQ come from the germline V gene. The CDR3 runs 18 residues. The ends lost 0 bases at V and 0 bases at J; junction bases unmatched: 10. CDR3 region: CASSQESMPGGTNYGYTF. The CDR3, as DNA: TGTGCCAGCAGCCAAGAATCGATGCCAGGGGGAACTAACTATGGCTACACCTTC.

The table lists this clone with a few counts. The CDR3 loop reads CASSLGRLVTDTQYF. CDR3 sequence (DNA): TGTGCCAGCAGCTTAGGCCGACTAGTCACAGATACGCAGTATTTT. The gene calls are TRBV13 and TRBJ2-3; a possible D gene is TRBD2 (6 bases). The V gene lost 0 bases and the J gene lost 2 bases, with 9 bases spanning the gap. The germline V gene encodes CDR1 PRHDT and CDR2 FYEKMQ (reference sequence). There are 15 residues in the CDR3.

This chain's CDR3 is CAHAGGGYGYTF. The CDR3 DNA is TGTGCCCACGCGGGGGGGGGCTATGGCTACACCTTC. The chain uses TRBV10-3 and TRBJ1-2; possibly TRBD1 for D (5 bases). Germline assignment: CDR1 ENHRY and CDR2 SYGVKD. This CDR3 spans 12 amino acids. The V and J ends lost 11 bases and 4 bases respectively, with 14 bases between them.

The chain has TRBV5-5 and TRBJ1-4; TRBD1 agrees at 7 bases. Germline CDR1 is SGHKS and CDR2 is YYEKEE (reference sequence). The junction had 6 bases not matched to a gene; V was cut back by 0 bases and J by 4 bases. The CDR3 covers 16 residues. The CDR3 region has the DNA TGTGCCAGCAGCTTGGACCCACAGGGGATTAATGAAAAACTGTTTTTT. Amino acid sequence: CASSLDPQGINEKLFF. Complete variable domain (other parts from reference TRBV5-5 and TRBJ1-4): DAGVTQSPTHLIKTRGQQVTLRCSPISGHKSVSWYQQVLGQGPQFIFQYYEKEERGRGNFPDRFSARQFPNYSSELNVNALLLGDSALYLCASSLDPQGINEKLFFGSGTQLSVL.

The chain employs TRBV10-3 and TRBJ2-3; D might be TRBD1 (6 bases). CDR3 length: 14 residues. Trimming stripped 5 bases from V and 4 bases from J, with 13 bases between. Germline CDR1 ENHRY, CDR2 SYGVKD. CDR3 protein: CAISRAGDADTQYF. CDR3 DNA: TGTGCCATCAGTAGGGCAGGGGATGCAGATACGCAGTATTTT.

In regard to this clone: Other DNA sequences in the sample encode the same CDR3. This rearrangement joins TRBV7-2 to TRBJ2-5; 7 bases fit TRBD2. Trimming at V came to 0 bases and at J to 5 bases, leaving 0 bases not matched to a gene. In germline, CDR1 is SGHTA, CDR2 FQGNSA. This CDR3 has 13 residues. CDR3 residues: CASSLAGGETQYF. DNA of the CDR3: TGTGCCAGCAGCTTAGCGGGGGGGGAGACCCAGTACTTC.

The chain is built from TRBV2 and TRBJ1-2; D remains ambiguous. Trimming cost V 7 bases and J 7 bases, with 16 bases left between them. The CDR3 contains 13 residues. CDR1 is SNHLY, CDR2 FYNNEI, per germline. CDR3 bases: TGTGCCAGCATCCTCCCCGTAGTCCCTGGCTACACCTTC. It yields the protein CASILPVVPGYTF.

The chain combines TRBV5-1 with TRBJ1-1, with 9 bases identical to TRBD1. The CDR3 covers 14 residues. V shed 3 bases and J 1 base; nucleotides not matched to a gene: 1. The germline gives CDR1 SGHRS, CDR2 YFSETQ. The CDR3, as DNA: TGCGCCAGCAGCTCGGACAGGGGGAACACTGAAGCTTTCTTT. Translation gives CASSSDRGNTEAFF.

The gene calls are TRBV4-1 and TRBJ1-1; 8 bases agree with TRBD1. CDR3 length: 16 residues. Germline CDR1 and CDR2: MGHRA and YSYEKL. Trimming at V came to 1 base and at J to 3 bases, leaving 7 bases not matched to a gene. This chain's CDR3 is CASSQVWTGQDTEAFF. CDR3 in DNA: TGCGCCAGCAGCCAAGTATGGACAGGGCAGGACACTGAAGCTTTCTTT.

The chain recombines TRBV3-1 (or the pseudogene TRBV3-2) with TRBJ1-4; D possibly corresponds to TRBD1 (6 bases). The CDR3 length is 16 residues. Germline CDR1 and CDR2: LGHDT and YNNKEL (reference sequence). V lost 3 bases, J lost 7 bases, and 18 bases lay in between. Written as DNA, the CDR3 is TGTGCCAGCAGCCACAGAAAACAGGGAACGGGTGAAAAACTGTTTTTT. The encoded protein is CASSHRKQGTGEKLFF.

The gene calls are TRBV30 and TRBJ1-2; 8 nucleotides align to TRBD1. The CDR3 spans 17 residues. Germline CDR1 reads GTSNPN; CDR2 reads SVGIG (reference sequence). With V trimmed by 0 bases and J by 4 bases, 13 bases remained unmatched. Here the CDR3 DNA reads TGTGCCTGGAGTGTACAAGAAGAGGACAGGGCTCCCTATGGCTACACCTTC. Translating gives CAWSVQEEDRAPYGYTF.

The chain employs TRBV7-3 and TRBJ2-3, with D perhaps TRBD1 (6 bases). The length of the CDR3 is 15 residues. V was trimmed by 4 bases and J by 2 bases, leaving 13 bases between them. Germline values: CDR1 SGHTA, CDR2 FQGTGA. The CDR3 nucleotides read TGTGCCAGCAGCTCAGCGGACAGTTACACAGATACGCAGTATTTT. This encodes CASSSADSYTDTQYF. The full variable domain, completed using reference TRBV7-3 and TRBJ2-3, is GAGVSQTPSNKVTEKGKYVELRCDPISGHTALYWYRQSLGQGPEFLIYFQGTGAADDSGLPNDRFFAVRPEGSVSTLKIQRTERGDSAVYLCASSSADSYTDTQYFGPGTRLTVL.

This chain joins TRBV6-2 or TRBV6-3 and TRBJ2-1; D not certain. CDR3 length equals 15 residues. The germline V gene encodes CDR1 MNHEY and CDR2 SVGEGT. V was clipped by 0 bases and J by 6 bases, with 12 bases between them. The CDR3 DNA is TGTGCCAGCAGTTACTCCGGGTTAGCTGCCAATGAGCAGTTCTTC. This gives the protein CASSYSGLAANEQFF.

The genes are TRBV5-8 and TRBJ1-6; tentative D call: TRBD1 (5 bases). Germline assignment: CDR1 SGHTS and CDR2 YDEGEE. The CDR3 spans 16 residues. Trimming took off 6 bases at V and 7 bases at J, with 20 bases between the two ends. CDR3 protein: CASTTSGGHQNSPLHF. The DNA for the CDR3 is TGTGCCAGCACAACTTCCGGGGGTCATCAGAATTCACCCCTCCACTTT.

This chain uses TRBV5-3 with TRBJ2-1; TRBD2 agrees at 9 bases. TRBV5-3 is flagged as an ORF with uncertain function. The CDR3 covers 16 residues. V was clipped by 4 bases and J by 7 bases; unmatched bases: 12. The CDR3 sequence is CARSKRLLAGGNEQFF. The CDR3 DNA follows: TGTGCCAGAAGCAAACGGTTACTAGCGGGCGGTAATGAGCAGTTCTTC.

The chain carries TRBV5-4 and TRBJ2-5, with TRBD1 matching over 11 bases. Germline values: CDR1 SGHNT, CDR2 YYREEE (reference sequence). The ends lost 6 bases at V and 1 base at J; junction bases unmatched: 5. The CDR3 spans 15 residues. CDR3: CASKTGQGAQETQYF. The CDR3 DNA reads TGTGCCAGCAAGACTGGACAGGGGGCCCAAGAGACCCAGTACTTC.

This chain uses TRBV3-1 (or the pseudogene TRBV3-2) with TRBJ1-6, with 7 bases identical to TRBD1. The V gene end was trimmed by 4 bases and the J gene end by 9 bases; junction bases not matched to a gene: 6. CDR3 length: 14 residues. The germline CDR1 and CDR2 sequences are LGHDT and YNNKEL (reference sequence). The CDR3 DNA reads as TGTGCCAGCAGCCCGGAGACAGGGTCTTCACCCCTCCACTTT. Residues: CASSPETGSSPLHF.

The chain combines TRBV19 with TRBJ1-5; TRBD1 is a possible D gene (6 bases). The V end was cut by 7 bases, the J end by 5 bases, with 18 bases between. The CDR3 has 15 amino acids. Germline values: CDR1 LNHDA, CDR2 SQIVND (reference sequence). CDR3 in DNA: TGTGCCAGTACCACCACCTGGACAGCCGATCAGCCCCAGCATTTT. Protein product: CASTTTWTADQPQHF.

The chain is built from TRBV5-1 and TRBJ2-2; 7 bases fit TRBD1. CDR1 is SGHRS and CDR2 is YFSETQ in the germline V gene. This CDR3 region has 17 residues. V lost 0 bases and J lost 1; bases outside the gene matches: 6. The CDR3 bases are TGCGCCAGCAGCTTGGTGCAGGGGGAAATGAACACCGGGGAGCTGTTTTTT. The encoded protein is CASSLVQGEMNTGELFF.

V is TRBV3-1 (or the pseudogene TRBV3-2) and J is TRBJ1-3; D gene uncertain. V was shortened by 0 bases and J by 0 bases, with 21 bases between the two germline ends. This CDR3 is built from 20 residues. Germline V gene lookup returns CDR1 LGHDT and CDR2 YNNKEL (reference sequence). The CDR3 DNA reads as TGTGCCAGCAGCCAAGACCATCCACTAGGAGGGTGGAGCTCTGGAAACACCATATATTTT. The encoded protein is CASSQDHPLGGWSSGNTIYF.

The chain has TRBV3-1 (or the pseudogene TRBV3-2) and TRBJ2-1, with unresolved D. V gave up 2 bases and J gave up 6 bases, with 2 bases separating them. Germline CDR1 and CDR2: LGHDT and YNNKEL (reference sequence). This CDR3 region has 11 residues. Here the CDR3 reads CASSQLNEQFF. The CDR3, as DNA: TGTGCCAGCAGCCAACTCAATGAGCAGTTCTTC.

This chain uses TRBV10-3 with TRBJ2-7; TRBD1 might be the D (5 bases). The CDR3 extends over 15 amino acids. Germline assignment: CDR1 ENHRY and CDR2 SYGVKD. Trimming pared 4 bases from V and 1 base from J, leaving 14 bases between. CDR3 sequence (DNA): TGTGCCATCAGTGCCATTGCAGGGTCATCCTACGAGCAGTACTTC. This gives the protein CAISAIAGSSYEQYF.

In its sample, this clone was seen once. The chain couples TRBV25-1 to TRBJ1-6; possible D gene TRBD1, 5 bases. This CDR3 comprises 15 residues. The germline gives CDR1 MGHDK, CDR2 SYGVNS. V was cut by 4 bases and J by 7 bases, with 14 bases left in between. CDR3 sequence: CASSGPQGWNSPLHF. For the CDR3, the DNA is TGTGCCAGCAGTGGCCCCCAGGGTTGGAATTCACCCCTCCACTTT.

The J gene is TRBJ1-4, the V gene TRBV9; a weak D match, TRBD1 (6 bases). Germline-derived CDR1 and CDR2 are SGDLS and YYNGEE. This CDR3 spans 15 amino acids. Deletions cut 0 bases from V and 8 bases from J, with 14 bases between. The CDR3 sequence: CASSVAQGFNEKLFF. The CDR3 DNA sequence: TGTGCCAGCAGCGTAGCCCAGGGGTTTAACGAAAAACTGTTTTTT.

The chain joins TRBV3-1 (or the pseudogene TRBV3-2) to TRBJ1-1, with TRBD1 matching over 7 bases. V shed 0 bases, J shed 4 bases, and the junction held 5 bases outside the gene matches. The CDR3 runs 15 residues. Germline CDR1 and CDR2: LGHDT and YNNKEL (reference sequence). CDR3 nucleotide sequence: TGTGCCAGCAGCCAAGACGGGAGACAGGGCACTGAAGCTTTCTTT. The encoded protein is CASSQDGRQGTEAFF.

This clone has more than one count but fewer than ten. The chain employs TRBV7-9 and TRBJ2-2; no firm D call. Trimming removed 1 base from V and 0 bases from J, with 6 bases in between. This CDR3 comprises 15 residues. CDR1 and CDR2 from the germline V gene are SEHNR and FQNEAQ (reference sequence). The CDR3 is CASSLVPSNTGELFF. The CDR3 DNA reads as TGTGCCAGCAGCTTAGTCCCCTCGAACACCGGGGAGCTGTTTTTT.

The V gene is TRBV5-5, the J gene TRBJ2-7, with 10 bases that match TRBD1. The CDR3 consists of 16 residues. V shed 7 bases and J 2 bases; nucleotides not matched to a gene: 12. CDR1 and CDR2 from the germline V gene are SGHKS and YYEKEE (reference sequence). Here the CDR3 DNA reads TGTGCCAGCGGATACGTCCCGGGACAGGGGACCTACGAGCAGTACTTC. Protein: CASGYVPGQGTYEQYF. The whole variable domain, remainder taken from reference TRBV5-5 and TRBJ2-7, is DAGVTQSPTHLIKTRGQQVTLRCSPISGHKSVSWYQQVLGQGPQFIFQYYEKEERGRGNFPDRFSARQFPNYSSELNVNALLLGDSALYLCASGYVPGQGTYEQYFGPGTRLTVT.

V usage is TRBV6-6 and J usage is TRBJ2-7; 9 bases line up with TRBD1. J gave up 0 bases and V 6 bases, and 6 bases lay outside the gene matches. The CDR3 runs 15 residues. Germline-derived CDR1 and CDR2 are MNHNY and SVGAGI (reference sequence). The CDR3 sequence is CASSPGQGSSYEQYF. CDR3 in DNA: TGTGCCAGCAGCCCCGGACAGGGGAGCTCCTACGAGCAGTACTTC.

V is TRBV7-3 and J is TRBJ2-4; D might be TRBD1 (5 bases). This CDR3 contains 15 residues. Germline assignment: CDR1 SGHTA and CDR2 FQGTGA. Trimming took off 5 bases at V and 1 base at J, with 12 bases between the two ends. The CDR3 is CASSLDSSAKNIQYF. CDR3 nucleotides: TGTGCCAGCAGCCTTGACAGTTCGGCCAAAAACATTCAGTACTTC. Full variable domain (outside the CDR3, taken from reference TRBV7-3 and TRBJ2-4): GAGVSQTPSNKVTEKGKYVELRCDPISGHTALYWYRQSLGQGPEFLIYFQGTGAADDSGLPNDRFFAVRPEGSVSTLKIQRTERGDSAVYLCASSLDSSAKNIQYFGAGTRLSVL.

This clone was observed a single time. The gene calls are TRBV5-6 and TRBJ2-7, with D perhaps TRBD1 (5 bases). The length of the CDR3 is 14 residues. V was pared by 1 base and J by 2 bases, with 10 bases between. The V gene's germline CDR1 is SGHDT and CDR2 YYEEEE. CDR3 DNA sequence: TGTGCCAGCAGCTTGCAGGGCAGAACCTACGAGCAGTACTTC. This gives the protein CASSLQGRTYEQYF.